This T cell receptor (beta chain) was sequenced for a study of T cell repertoires in cytomegalovirus infection (dated by TCRdb to about 2019). Regarding the research as a whole: The HLA type of each donor mattered for the analysis, because public TCR beta signatures pointed to carriage of CMV infection along with the matching HLA type. Results the study describes overall, beyond this receptor: The ex vivo response was dominated by HLA-C-restricted CMV-specific TCR beta clonotypes, which also provided the single most frequent clonotype in two of eight donors. In both this cohort and an independent approximately 350-donor cohort, the cumulative frequency of public TCR beta family members distinguished carriers of CMV infection plus the relevant HLA type.

TCRdb shows the sequencer as Illumina HiSeq 1500. TCRdb passed the public sequencing reads through fastp at Q25 and MiXCR, retaining productive beta sequences. CDR3 protein duplicates are merged, each entry listing the most common genes and DNA. The sample contains roughly 230,000 distinct CDR3 sequences, about 17% of them found a single time. The biggest ten clones account for around 43% of the sample. CDR1 and CDR2, looked up from the germline V gene, are SQVTM and ANQGSEA. V is reduced by 7 bases and J by 0 bases, leaving a spacing of 22 bases between them. Measured from the cysteine to the phenylalanine, the CDR3 is 17 residues long. Of the read, only the CDR3 DNA is kept; its 51 bases are in frame from base 1. Concerning this clonotype itself: This receptor's antigen is unknown. No much larger clonotype is one base removed from it; base qualities were not supplied.

The TCR was taken from a human donor in good health (CMV status not recorded). Some clones in this sample may be carry-over from other donors' samples. Sequenced material: CD8+ T cells from PBMCs. This receptor chain uses TRBV29-1 and TRBJ2-1; the D gene could be either TRBD1 or TRBD2, each agreeing at 5 bases. The CDR3 amino acid sequence is: CSANGLVGESSYNEQFF. The DNA is as follows: TGCAGCGCTAATGGGCTAGTGGGGGAGAGCTCCTACAATGAGCAGTTCTTC.